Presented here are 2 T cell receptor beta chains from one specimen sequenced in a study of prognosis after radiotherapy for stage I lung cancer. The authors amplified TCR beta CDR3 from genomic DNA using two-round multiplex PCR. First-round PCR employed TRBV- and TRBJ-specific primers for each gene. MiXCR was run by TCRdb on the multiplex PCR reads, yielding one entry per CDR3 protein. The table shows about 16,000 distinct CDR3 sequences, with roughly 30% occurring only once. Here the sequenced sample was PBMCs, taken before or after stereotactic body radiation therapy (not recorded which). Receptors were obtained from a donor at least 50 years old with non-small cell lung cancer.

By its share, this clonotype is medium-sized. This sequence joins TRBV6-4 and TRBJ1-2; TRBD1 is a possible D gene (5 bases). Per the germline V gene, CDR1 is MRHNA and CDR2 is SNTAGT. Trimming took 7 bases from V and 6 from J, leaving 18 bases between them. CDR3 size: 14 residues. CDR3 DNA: TGTGCCAGCACCCAAACCTCGACAGCCAATGGCTACACCTTC. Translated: CASTQTSTANGYTF.

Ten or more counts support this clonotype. CDR3 nucleotide sequence: TGTGCCAGCTCACCGGGCAACCTCGATGGCTACACCTTC. Encoded protein: CASSPGNLDGYTF. The genes are TRBV18 and TRBJ1-2; D is ambiguous. There are 13 residues in the CDR3. Trimming took off 3 bases at V and 6 bases at J, with 11 bases between the two ends. Germline values: CDR1 KGHSH, CDR2 LQKENI.